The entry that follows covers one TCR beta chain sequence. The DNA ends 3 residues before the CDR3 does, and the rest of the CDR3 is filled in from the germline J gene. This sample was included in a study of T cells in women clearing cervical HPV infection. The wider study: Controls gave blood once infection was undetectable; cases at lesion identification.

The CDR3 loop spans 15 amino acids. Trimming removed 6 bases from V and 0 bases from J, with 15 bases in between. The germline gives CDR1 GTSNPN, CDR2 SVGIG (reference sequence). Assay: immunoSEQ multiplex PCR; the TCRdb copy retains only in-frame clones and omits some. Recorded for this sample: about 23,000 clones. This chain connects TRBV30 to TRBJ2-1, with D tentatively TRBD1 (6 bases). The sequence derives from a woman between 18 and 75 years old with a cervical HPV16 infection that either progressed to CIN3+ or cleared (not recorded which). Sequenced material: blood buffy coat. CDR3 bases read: TGTGCCTGCCATCAGGGGACGAGCTCCTACAATGAG. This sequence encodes CACHQGTSSYNE. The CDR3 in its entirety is CACHQGTSSYNEQFF.